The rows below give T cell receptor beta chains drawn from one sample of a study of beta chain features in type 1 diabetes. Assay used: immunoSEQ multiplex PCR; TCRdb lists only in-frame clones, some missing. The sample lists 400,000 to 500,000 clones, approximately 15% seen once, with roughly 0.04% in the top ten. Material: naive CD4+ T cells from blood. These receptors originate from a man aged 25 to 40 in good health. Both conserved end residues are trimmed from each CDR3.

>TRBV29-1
SVNRGGKTEAF
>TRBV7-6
ASSSRTGEETQY
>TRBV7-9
ASSSRGGLLLGFGYT
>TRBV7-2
ASSLALQGWTNTEAF
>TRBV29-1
SVVIGSYEQY
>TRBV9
ASSAEEGQPYNEQF
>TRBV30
AWRLTGSGANVLT
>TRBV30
AWSHRGRATDTQY
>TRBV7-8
ANTRTGSETQY
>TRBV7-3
ASSQTSGRAQETQY
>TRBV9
ASSVGLQETQY